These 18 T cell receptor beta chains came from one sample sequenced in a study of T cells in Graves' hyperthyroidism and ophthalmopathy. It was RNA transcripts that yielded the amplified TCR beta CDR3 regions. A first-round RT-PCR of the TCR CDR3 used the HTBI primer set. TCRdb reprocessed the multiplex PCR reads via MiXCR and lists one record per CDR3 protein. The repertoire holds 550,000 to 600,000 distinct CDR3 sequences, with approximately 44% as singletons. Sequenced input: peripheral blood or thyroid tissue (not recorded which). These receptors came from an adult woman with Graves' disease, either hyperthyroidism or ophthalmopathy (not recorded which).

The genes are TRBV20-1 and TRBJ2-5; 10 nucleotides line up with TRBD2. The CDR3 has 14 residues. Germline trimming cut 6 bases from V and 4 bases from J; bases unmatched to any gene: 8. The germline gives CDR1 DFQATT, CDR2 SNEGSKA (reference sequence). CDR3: CSARRASGRETQYF. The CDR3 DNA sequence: TGCAGTGCCAGGAGGGCTAGCGGGAGAGAGACCCAGTACTTC.

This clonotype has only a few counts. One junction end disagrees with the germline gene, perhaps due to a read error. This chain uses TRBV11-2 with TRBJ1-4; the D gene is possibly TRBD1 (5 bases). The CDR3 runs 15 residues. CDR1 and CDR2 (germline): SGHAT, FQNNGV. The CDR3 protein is CASSQVTGSREKRFF. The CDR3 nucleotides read TGTGCCAGCAGCCAAGTAACAGGCTCGAGGGAAAAACGGTTTTTT.

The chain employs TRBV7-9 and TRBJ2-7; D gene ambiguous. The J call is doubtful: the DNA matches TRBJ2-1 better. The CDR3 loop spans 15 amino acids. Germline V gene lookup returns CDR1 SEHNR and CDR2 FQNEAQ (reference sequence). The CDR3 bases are TGTGCCAGCAGCCCTCGGACGGCGAACCACAATGAGCAGTTCTTC. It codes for CASSPRTANHNEQFF.

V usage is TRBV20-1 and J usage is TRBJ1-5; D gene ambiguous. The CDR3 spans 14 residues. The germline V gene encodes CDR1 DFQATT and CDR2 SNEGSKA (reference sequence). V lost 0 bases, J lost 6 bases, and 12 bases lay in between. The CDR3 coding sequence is TGCAGTGCTAGAGATAGGAGAAAGGGTCAGCCCCAGCATTTT. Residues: CSARDRRKGQPQHF.

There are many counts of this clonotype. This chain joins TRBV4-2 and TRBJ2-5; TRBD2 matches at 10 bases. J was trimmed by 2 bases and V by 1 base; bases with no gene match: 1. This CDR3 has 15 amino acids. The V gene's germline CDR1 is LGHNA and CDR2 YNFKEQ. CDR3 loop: CASSQGTSGQETQYF. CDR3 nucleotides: TGTGCCAGCAGCCAAGGGACTAGCGGTCAAGAGACCCAGTACTTC.

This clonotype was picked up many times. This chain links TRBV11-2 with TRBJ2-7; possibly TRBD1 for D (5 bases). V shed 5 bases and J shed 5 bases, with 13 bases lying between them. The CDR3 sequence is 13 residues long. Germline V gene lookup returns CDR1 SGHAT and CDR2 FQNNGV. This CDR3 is CASSDGHLDEQYF. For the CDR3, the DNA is TGTGCCAGCAGCGATGGACATCTCGACGAGCAGTACTTC.

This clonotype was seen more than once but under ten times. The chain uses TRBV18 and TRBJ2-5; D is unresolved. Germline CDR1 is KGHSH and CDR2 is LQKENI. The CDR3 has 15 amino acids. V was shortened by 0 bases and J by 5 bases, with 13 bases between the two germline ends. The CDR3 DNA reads TGTGCCAGCTCACCACCGTGGAAATACGGGGAGACCCAGTACTTC. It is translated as CASSPPWKYGETQYF. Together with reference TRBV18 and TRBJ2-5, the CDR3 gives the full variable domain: NAGVMQNPRHLVRRRGQEARLRCSPMKGHSHVYWYRQLPEEGLKFMVYLQKENIIDESGMPKERFSAEFPKEGPSILRIQQVVRGDSAAYFCASSPPWKYGETQYFGPGTRLLVL.

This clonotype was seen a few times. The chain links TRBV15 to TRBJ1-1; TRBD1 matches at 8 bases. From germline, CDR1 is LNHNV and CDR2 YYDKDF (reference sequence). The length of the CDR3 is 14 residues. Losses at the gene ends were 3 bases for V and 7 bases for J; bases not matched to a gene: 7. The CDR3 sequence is CATSRGRGLSEAFF. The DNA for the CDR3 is TGTGCCACCAGCAGGGGCAGGGGGCTGAGTGAAGCTTTCTTT.

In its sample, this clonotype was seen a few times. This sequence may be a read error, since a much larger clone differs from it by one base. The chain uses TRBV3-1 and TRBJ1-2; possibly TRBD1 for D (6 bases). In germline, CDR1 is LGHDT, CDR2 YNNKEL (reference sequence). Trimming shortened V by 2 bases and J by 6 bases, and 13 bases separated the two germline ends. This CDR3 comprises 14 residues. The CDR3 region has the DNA TGTGCCAGCAGCCAAAGATGGGGGGGCAATGGCTACACCTTC. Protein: CASSQRWGGNGYTF.

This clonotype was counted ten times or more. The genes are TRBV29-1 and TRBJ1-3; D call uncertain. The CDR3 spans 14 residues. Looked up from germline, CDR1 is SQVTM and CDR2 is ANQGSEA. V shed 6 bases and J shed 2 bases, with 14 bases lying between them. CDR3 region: CSVQPRGTGNTIYF. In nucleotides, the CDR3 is TGCAGCGTGCAGCCCCGGGGAACTGGAAACACCATATATTTT.

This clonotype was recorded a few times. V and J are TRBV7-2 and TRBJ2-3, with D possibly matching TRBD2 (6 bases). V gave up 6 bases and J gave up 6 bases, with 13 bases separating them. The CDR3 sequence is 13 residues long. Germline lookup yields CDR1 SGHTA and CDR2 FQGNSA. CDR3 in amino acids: CASSARAGDTQYF. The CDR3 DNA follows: TGTGCCAGCAGTGCCAGGGCGGGGGATACGCAGTATTTT.

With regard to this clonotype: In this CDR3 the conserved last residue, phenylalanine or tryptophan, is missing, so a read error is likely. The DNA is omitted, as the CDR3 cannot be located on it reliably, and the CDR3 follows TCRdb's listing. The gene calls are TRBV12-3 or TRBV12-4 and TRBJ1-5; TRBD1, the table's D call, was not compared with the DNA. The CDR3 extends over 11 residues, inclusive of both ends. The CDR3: CASSFFQGAAR.

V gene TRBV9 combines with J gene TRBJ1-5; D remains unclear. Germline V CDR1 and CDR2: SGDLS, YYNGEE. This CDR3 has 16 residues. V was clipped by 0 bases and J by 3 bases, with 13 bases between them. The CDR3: CASSVGTGDPNQPQHF. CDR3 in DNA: TGTGCCAGCAGCGTAGGGACCGGCGACCCCAATCAGCCCCAGCATTTT.

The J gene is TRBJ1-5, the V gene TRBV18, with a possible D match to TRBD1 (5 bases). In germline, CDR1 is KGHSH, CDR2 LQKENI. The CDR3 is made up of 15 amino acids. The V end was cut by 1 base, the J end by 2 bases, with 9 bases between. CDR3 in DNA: TGTGCCAGCTCACCACAGGGGAAGGGCAATCAGCCCCAGCATTTT. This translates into CASSPQGKGNQPQHF.

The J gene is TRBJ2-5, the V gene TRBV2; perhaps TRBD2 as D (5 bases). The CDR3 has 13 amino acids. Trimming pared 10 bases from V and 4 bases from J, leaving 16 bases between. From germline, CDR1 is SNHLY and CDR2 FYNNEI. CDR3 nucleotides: TGTGCCACCGAACTAGGGATGGGAGAGACCCAGTACTTC. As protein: CATELGMGETQYF.

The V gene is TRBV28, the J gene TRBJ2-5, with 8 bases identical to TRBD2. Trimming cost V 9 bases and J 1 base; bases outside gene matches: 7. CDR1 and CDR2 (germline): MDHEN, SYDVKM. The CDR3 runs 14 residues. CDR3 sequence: CASGVAGLQETQYF. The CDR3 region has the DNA TGTGCCAGTGGGGTAGCGGGGCTCCAAGAGACCCAGTACTTC.

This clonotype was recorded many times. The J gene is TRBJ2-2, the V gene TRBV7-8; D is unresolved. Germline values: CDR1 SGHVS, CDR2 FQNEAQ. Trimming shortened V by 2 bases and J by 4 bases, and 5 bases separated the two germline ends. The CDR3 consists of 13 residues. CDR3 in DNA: TGTGCCAGCAGCTTAACTCCCACCGGGGAGCTGTTTTTT. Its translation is CASSLTPTGELFF.

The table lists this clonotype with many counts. CDR3 in DNA: TGTGCCAGCAGTGATGTGGTCGGTTACTATGGCTACACCTTC. It specifies CASSDVVGYYGYTF. The chain employs TRBV2 and TRBJ1-2; unclear D gene. In germline, CDR1 is SNHLY, CDR2 FYNNEI. V was clipped by 3 bases and J by 3 bases, with 11 bases between them. This CDR3 region has 14 residues.